The 25 T cell receptor beta chains below were found in one sample sequenced in a study of blood T cells in healthy people across ages. Sample-barcoded 5' priming and a J-beta primer mix drove a second PCR of about 7 to 11 cycles. Each CDR3 protein gets one entry after TCRdb re-called the 5' RACE reads with MiXCR. This table has about 650,000 distinct CDR3 sequences, approximately 30% appearing once. Sequencing was carried out using blood. These receptors were taken from a woman over 75 in good health.

This clonotype was counted at least ten times. The J gene is TRBJ2-5, the V gene TRBV4-2; D tentatively fits TRBD1 or TRBD2 (7 bases each). This CDR3 comprises 16 residues. The V gene's germline CDR1 is LGHNA and CDR2 YNFKEQ. V was clipped by 4 bases and J by 5 bases, with 20 bases between them. CDR3 sequence: CASSPGGAGRRETQYF. The CDR3 DNA reads TGTGCCAGCAGCCCAGGGGGGGCGGGACGCAGGGAGACCCAGTACTTC.

Worth noting for this clonotype: One junction end disagrees with the germline gene, perhaps due to a read error. The chain has TRBV12-3 or TRBV12-4 and TRBJ2-3; D remains ambiguous. This CDR3 is built from 11 residues. The CDR3 DNA sequence: TGTGCCAGCGTGATTACAGATGCGCAGTATTTT. It codes for CASVITDAQYF.

In its sample, this clonotype was seen a few times. The chain has TRBV28 and TRBJ1-2; D is possibly TRBD1 (5 bases). V lost 3 bases and J 8 bases, leaving 10 bases between the germline ends. Per the germline V gene, CDR1 is MDHEN and CDR2 is SYDVKM. This CDR3 is built from 12 residues. The CDR3 reads CASSLGVSGYTF. The DNA of the CDR3 is TGTGCCAGCAGTTTGGGGGTTTCGGGCTACACCTTC.

The rearrangement links TRBV29-1 to TRBJ1-4; tentative D call: TRBD1 (6 bases). There are 13 residues in the CDR3. The germline V and J ends were trimmed by 6 bases and 0 bases, with 8 bases remaining between them. Germline values: CDR1 SQVTM, CDR2 ANQGSEA. The CDR3 region is CSVTGATNEKLFF. For the CDR3, the DNA is TGCAGCGTGACAGGAGCAACTAATGAAAAACTGTTTTTT.

This clonotype was seen repeatedly, ten times or more. Here the CDR3 DNA reads TGTGCCAGCAGTGCTCGACAGGGGGGCATCACTGAAGCTTTCTTT. Encoded protein: CASSARQGGITEAFF. The chain links TRBV25-1 to TRBJ1-1; 9 bases fit TRBD1. With 4 bases clipped from V and 4 bases from J, the junction kept 7 bases outside the gene matches. The V gene's germline CDR1 is MGHDK and CDR2 SYGVNS. This CDR3 spans 15 amino acids. Complete variable domain (other parts from reference TRBV25-1 and TRBJ1-1): EADIYQTPRYLVIGTGKKITLECSQTMGHDKMYWYQQDPGMELHLIHYSYGVNSTEKGDLSSESTVSRIRTEHFPLTLESARPSHTSQYLCASSARQGGITEAFFGQGTRLTVV.

This clonotype was found many times. The chain is built from TRBV5-1 and TRBJ2-3; D unclear. This CDR3 is built from 15 residues. Germline V gene data show CDR1 as SGHRS and CDR2 as YFSETQ. Deletions cut 4 bases from V and 0 bases from J, with 12 bases between. The CDR3: CASSRQVSSTDTQYF. In DNA, the CDR3 is TGCGCCAGCAGCCGCCAGGTCTCTAGCACAGATACGCAGTATTTT.

This clonotype was seen many times. The chain has TRBV6-2 or TRBV6-3 and TRBJ2-3, with D uncertain. Trimming removed 1 base at V and 5 bases at J, with 4 bases between. The germline V gene has CDR1 MNHEY and CDR2 SVGEGT. The CDR3 has 12 amino acids. The CDR3 reads CASSYFKDTQYF. The CDR3, as DNA: TGTGCCAGCAGTTACTTTAAAGATACGCAGTATTTT.

The rearrangement joins TRBV5-1 to TRBJ2-3; TRBD2 agrees at 9 bases. Per germline, CDR1 SGHRS and CDR2 YFSETQ. With 3 bases clipped from V and 5 bases from J, the junction kept 7 bases outside the gene matches. The CDR3 has 15 amino acids. The CDR3 DNA follows: TGCGCCAGCAGCTGGCCGGGACTAGCCGGAGATACGCAGTATTTT. This translates into CASSWPGLAGDTQYF. Together with reference TRBV5-1 and TRBJ2-3, the CDR3 gives the full variable domain: KAGVTQTPRYLIKTRGQQVTLSCSPISGHRSVSWYQQTPGQGLQFLFEYFSETQRNKGNFPGRFSGRQFSNSRSEMNVSTLELGDSALYLCASSWPGLAGDTQYFGPGTRLTVL.

The chain recombines TRBV15 with TRBJ2-5, with a tentative D call TRBD1 (6 bases). The assigned J gene may be wrong: the sequence end matches TRBJ2-7 better. CDR3 length: 14 residues. CDR1 and CDR2 from the germline V gene are LNHNV and YYDKDF (reference sequence). Here the CDR3 reads CATSRDRTAYEQYF. The CDR3 DNA reads TGTGCCACCAGCAGAGATCGGACAGCCTACGAGCAGTACTTC.

This clonotype has more than one count but fewer than ten. The J gene is TRBJ1-3, the V gene TRBV4-3; D unresolved. This CDR3 has 14 residues. Germline V gene data show CDR1 as LGHNA and CDR2 as YSLEER. Trimming took 3 bases from V and 0 from J, leaving 6 bases between them. CDR3 sequence reads: CASSQHSSGNTIYF. The CDR3 region has the DNA TGCGCCAGCAGCCAGCACAGCTCTGGAAACACCATATATTTT.

This clonotype was seen ten or more times. V and J are TRBV3-1 and TRBJ2-3; 7 nucleotides line up with TRBD2. CDR3 length equals 15 residues. V dropped 0 bases and J dropped 2; count of bases not matched to a gene: 2. Per the germline V gene, CDR1 is LGHDT and CDR2 is YNNKEL (reference sequence). The CDR3 DNA is TGTGCCAGCAGCCAAGATACTAGCGTCACAGATACGCAGTATTTT. This gives the protein CASSQDTSVTDTQYF.

This clonotype was counted only a few times. V gene TRBV7-2 combines with J gene TRBJ1-6; TRBD1 matches at 8 bases. The CDR3 contains 16 residues. Germline V gene sequence: CDR1 SGHTA, CDR2 FQGNSA. Trimming removed 1 base from V and 7 bases from J; junction bases left unmatched: 6. The CDR3 DNA is TGTGCCAGCAGCTTAGATCAGGGGGCGCGAAATTCACCCCTCCACTTT. It specifies CASSLDQGARNSPLHF.

CDR3 DNA sequence: TGTGCCAGCAGCGTGGGCTCAGAAAGAACTGAAGCTTTCTTT. Its protein is CASSVGSERTEAFF. The chain recombines TRBV9 with TRBJ1-1; D is undetermined. Looked up from germline, CDR1 is SGDLS and CDR2 is YYNGEE. Between the trimmed V and J ends, which lost 2 bases and 5 bases, there was a span of 13 bases. The CDR3 contains 14 residues.

This clonotype was detected only a few times. This chain joins TRBV3-1 and TRBJ1-5, with D hard to call. V lost 2 bases and J lost 7, with 6 bases in between. This CDR3 spans 12 amino acids. CDR1 is LGHDT, CDR2 YNNKEL, per germline (reference sequence). DNA of the CDR3: TGTGCCAGCAGCCAACTAGGACAGCCCCAGCATTTT. The encoded protein is CASSQLGQPQHF.

The chain links TRBV25-1 to TRBJ2-1, with TRBD2 as a possible D gene (5 bases). Trimming shortened V by 8 bases and J by 9 bases, and 20 bases separated the two germline ends. The CDR3 is 14 amino acids. From germline, CDR1 is MGHDK and CDR2 SYGVNS. CDR3 nucleotide sequence: TGTGCCAGCGCCGGACTTGGGCGGAGCGGTGAGCAGTTCTTC. Translated, it gives CASAGLGRSGEQFF.

The J gene is TRBJ2-2, the V gene TRBV30, with no clear D. CDR3 length: 12 amino acids. The germline gives CDR1 GTSNPN, CDR2 SVGIG (reference sequence). Deletions cut 5 bases from V and 4 bases from J, with 8 bases between. For the CDR3, the DNA is TGTGCCTGGGCCCGGAGCACCGGGGAGCTGTTTTTT. This sequence encodes CAWARSTGELFF. Supplemented by reference TRBV30 and TRBJ2-2, the full variable domain reads SQTIHQWPATLVQPVGSPLSLECTVEGTSNPNLYWYRQAAGRGLQLLFYSVGIGQISSEVPQNLSASRPQDRQFILSSKKLLLSDSGFYLCAWARSTGELFFGEGSRLTVL.

This chain links TRBV9 with TRBJ2-7, with a tentative D call TRBD2 (5 bases). CDR3 size: 14 residues. Trimming shortened V by 4 bases and J by 2 bases, and 13 bases separated the two germline ends. Looked up from germline, CDR1 is SGDLS and CDR2 is YYNGEE. The CDR3 nucleotides are TGTGCCAGCAGCCCATCGTCCGGGACCTACGAGCAGTACTTC. It codes for CASSPSSGTYEQYF.

This clonotype was counted only a few times. The chain carries TRBV5-5 and TRBJ1-3; 10 bases align to TRBD1. Trimming removed 4 bases from V and 3 bases from J; junction bases left unmatched: 4. The germline V gene has CDR1 SGHKS and CDR2 YYEKEE (reference sequence). This CDR3 is 15 amino acids long. DNA for the CDR3: TGTGCCAGCAGCCCCGGGACAGGGGTTGGAAACACCATATATTTT. Amino acids: CASSPGTGVGNTIYF.

The sample holds many counts of this clonotype. The gene calls are TRBV6-2 or TRBV6-3 and TRBJ2-1; no reliable D call. V shed 4 bases and J shed 0 bases, with 13 bases lying between them. The CDR3 runs 16 residues. Germline V lookup: CDR1 MNHEY, CDR2 SVGEGT. The CDR3 protein is CASSSTHYSSYNEQFF. CDR3 in DNA: TGTGCCAGCAGTTCCACTCACTACAGCTCCTACAATGAGCAGTTCTTC.

In its sample, this clonotype was seen once. The chain uses TRBV12-5 and TRBJ1-5; perhaps TRBD1 as D (5 bases). V lost 6 bases to trimming and J lost 0 bases, with 9 bases between them. This CDR3 is 14 amino acids long. CDR1 is LGHNT, CDR2 FRNRAP, per germline. The CDR3 region has the DNA TGTGCTAGTGGGGGGACGTATAGCAATCAGCCCCAGCATTTT. Translated, it gives CASGGTYSNQPQHF.

In regard to this clonotype: A read error may explain this, as a much larger clone is one base away. The chain carries TRBV12-3 or TRBV12-4 and TRBJ2-5; 7 positions agree with TRBD2. This CDR3 has 13 residues. CDR3 in amino acids: CASRFSGQETRYF. The DNA of the CDR3 is TGTGCCAGCAGATTTAGCGGGCAAGAGACCCGGTACTTC.

This clonotype was detected ten times or more. The V and J genes are TRBV12-3 or TRBV12-4 and TRBJ1-5, with a possible D match to TRBD1 (5 bases). Trimming stripped 4 bases from V and 1 base from J, with 11 bases between. This CDR3 is 15 amino acids long. CDR3 protein: CASSWGSVSNQPQHF. CDR3 coding DNA: TGTGCCAGCAGTTGGGGGTCCGTAAGCAATCAGCCCCAGCATTTT.

Details on this clonotype: A much larger clone lies a single base off, so this may be a read error. The chain couples TRBV2 to TRBJ2-5; maybe TRBD2 (6 bases). Germline lookup yields CDR1 SNHLY and CDR2 FYNNEI. CDR3 length: 13 residues. CDR3 nucleotide sequence: TGTGCCAGCAGGGAAGTAGGGAGGGAGACCCAGTACTTC. It translates to CASREVGRETQYF.

About this clonotype itself: This may arise from a read error, as a much more abundant clone is one base away. V and J are TRBV5-1 and TRBJ2-4, with D perhaps TRBD1 or TRBD2 (5 bases each). The J call may be wrong; the DNA end is better matched by TRBJ2-7. Germline-derived CDR1 and CDR2 are SGHRS and YFSETQ. The CDR3 runs 16 residues. CDR3 in DNA: TGCGCCAACAGCTTGTTCGGGACGACTATCGGAAACGAGCAGTACTTC. Protein product: CANSLFGTTIGNEQYF.

This clonotype was seen repeatedly, ten times or more. The chain joins TRBV3-1 to TRBJ2-7; D remains ambiguous. The CDR3 has 12 amino acids. The V end lost 4 bases, the J end lost 5 bases, and 9 bases lay between the germline ends. Germline V gives CDR1 LGHDT, CDR2 YNNKEL (reference sequence). In nucleotides, the CDR3 is TGTGCCAGCAGCCCGGGCTTCCACGAGCAGTACTTC. Protein sequence: CASSPGFHEQYF.